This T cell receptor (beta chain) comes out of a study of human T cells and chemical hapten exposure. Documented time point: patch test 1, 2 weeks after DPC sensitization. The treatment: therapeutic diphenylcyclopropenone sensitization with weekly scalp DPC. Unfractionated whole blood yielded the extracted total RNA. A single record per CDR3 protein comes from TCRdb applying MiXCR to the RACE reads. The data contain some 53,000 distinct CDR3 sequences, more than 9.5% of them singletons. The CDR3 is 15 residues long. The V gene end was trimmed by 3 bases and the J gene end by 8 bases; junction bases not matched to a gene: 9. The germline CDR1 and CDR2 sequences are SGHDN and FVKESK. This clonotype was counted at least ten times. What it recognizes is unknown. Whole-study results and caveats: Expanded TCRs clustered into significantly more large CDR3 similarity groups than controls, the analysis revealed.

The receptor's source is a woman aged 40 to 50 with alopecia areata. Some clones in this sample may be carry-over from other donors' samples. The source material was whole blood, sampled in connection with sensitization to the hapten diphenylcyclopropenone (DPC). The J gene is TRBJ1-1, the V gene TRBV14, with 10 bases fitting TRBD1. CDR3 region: CASSQLTGGDVEAFF. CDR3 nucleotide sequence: TGTGCCAGCAGCCAGCTGACAGGGGGCGACGTCGAAGCTTTCTTT.